This TCR beta chain was found in a study of blood T cells in healthy people across ages. A J-beta primer mix and a sample-barcoded 5' primer were used in a second PCR of about 7 to 12 cycles. TCRdb re-called the 5' RACE reads through MiXCR, storing one row per CDR3 protein. The sample consists of fewer than 950,000 distinct CDR3 sequences, approximately 53% of them appearing once. Trimming removed 6 bases from V and 2 bases from J, with 8 bases in between. This CDR3 has 13 residues. Germline V gives CDR1 SQVTM, CDR2 ANQGSEA. This TCR was recovered from an elderly man in good health. The sequenced sample was blood. The chain links TRBV29-1 to TRBJ2-6; D is uncertain. The CDR3 protein is CSVKLPGANVLTF. The CDR3, as DNA: TGCAGCGTCAAGCTGCCTGGGGCCAACGTCCTGACTTTC.